Listed below are T cell receptor beta chains from one sample, sequenced in a study of cytomegalovirus exposure and HLA in healthy donors. Sequencing was performed with immunoSEQ multiplex PCR; in TCRdb, only in-frame clones are kept and a portion is missing. The repertoire includes about 160,000 clones, approximately 89% of them detected once, and 4% to 5% sits in the top ten. Sequenced material: PBMCs. All receptors derive from a man younger than 30 in good health and CMV-seropositive. The CDR3 runs from the conserved cysteine through the conserved F or W.

CDR3: CASSRGGFSYNEQFF; length: 15; V: TRBV6-5
CDR3: CASSDQREADTQYF; length: 14; V: TRBV10-2
CDR3: CASSTIGGETATPHGYTF; length: 18; V: TRBV5-6
CDR3: CASSLNTGANTEAFF; length: 15; V: TRBV7-9
CDR3: CASSLLGGLPYEQYF; length: 15; V: TRBV19
CDR3: CASSSSYPRGANQPQHF; length: 17; V: TRBV7-9
CDR3: CASSSYSGSGYEQYF; length: 15; V: TRBV5-1
CDR3: CASSPNPSEPSYEQYF; length: 16; V: TRBV4-1
CDR3: CASSYRNRATDTQYF; length: 15; V: TRBV6-5
CDR3: CATSRASGLAGAHYEQYF; length: 18; V: TRBV15
CDR3: CASSFRTSGSIREETQYF; length: 18; V: TRBV18
CDR3: CASSRDRTVYEQYF; length: 14; V: TRBV5-1
CDR3: CASRRAGGPNEQYF; length: 14; V: TRBV6-5
CDR3: CASSLHSRSSGRASPDEQFF; length: 20; V: TRBV11-3
CDR3: CASSLIDSYEQYF; length: 13; V: TRBV27
CDR3: CASSLTGLNYNEQFF; length: 15; V: TRBV28
CDR3: CASSSNPTGNYGYTF; length: 15; V: TRBV11-3
CDR3: CASSEASGGLLVRNEQFF; length: 18; V: TRBV2
CDR3: CASSLRSSYNEQFF; length: 14; V: TRBV11-3
CDR3: CAISDDRFPYEQYF; length: 14; V: TRBV10-3
CDR3: CASSLPPGLGIYTGELFF; length: 18; V: TRBV7-9
CDR3: CASSSDYSYEQYF; length: 13; V: TRBV7-9
CDR3: CASSLGTGGIGLYEQYF; length: 17; V: TRBV11-3
CDR3: CASSLGTSSADTQYF; length: 15; V: TRBV6-1
CDR3: CASSLVAENEQFF; length: 13; V: TRBV11-3
CDR3: CASSLDRAGYGYTF; length: 14; V: TRBV5-1
CDR3: CASSIGTGGTGELFF; length: 15; V: TRBV19
CDR3: CASSPLSGEQYF; length: 12; V: TRBV14
CDR3: CASSLSGRSSYEQYF; length: 15; V: TRBV11-2
CDR3: CSAAPASGGGQFF; length: 13; V: TRBV29-1
CDR3: CASSLAGGTRGNQPQHF; length: 17; V: TRBV7-6
CDR3: CASSQTSGSGYEQYF; length: 15; V: TRBV14
CDR3: CSVLTGGSDTQYF; length: 13; V: TRBV29-1
CDR3: CASSPGQGTTGELFF; length: 15; V: TRBV6-6
CDR3: CASSEAWGRLTNTGELFF; length: 18; V: TRBV21-1
CDR3: CASSGRWGREQFF; length: 13; V: TRBV11-3
CDR3: CASSTGQGVDYEQYF; length: 15; V: TRBV7-6
CDR3: CASRLAGGETQYF; length: 13; V: TRBV5-1
CDR3: CAWSGGLGYGYTF; length: 13; V: TRBV30
CDR3: CASSNRAGREGNEQFF; length: 16; V: TRBV2